This T cell receptor beta chain is from a study of T cells in Graves' hyperthyroidism and ophthalmopathy (dated by TCRdb to between 2017 and 2020). Background on the whole study: A discovery cohort of about a hundred patients, approximately 45 with Graves' ophthalmopathy and 57 with stable Graves' hyperthyroidism, was used to find distinguishing TCR V-J signatures. For training and testing, the 110 or so patients in the discovery cohort were randomly divided in a 7:3 ratio. In several Graves' hyperthyroidism patients, the study also compared T-cell repertoires from thyroid tissue with T-cell repertoires from blood. After blood sampling, hyperthyroidism patients were treated with methimazole at a starting dose of 30 mg daily, and ophthalmopathy patients were treated with high-dose intravenous methylprednisolone. An independent validation cohort of around 19 hyperthyroidism patients and approximately 15 patients who later progressed to ophthalmopathy tested prospective prediction of ophthalmopathy. According to the paper, TCR Vbeta CDR3 sequencing was carried out on about 140 peripheral blood samples, which came from fewer than 50 ophthalmopathy, about 75 hyperthyroidism and about 17 progressor patients. The study at large found these results: In validation, the model predicted progression to ophthalmopathy with 60% to 71% sensitivity and about 72% specificity, a median of 6.5 months before onset. Most expanded thyroid clonotypes (frequency above 0.001) were also found in blood, which suggests that blood repertoires may mirror thyroid immune responses. Ophthalmopathy was separated from stable hyperthyroidism by a 13 V-J signature model, with 85% to 90% sensitivity and approximately 81% specificity obtained in cross-validation and 80%/75% obtained in testing. Sample size was not statistically predetermined, and investigators were not blinded to group allocation.

V drops 4 bases and J drops 2 bases, leaving 9 bases in between. Spanning cysteine to phenylalanine, the CDR3 consists of 13 amino acids. Kept here is only the CDR3 DNA, which spans 39 bases and is read in frame from base 1. Looking up the germline V gene yields CDR1 SGHTA and CDR2 FQGNSA. TCR beta CDR3 regions were amplified from RNA transcripts. A first-round RT-PCR of the TCR CDR3 used the HTBI primer set with the Qiagen OneStep RT-PCR kit. The libraries were constructed in a second round of multiplex PCR and then size-selected and purified. Paired-end sequencing of the libraries was performed with 100 bp reads on an Illumina HiSeq2000. Processing in the source paper ran as follows. Raw data were processed with SOAPnuke, discarding reads with adapters, uncalled bases, mean Phred below 15, or no exact constant-primer or identifier match. High-quality paired reads were merged using COPE v1.2.5, and each unique nucleotide sequence was defined as a clonotype. MiTCR v1.1 was used to align the clonotypes against IMGT TRBV, TRBD and TRBJ reference segments. Only V-J combinations with frequency above 0.0001, covering 99.2% of repertoires, were analysed. A TCS score was defined as the ratio of F50 (clonal expansion) to E x V (chaos), with BLOSUM62-based TCRdist applied between CDR3 peptides within each V-J. Welch's t-statistics and random forest reduced 450 to 600 V-J features to 13, which were used in a naive Bayes classifier (R e1071). The Morisita-Horn index was used to measure how similar the thyroid and blood repertoires were. TCRdb ran its own pipeline on the public reads, namely fastp trimming at Q25 and MiXCR clone calling, and kept in-frame beta chains. Merged by CDR3 protein, the rows form single entries marked with the most common genes and DNA. What appears here as the V and J calls and clone size reflects TCRdb's work, not the paper's. The sample table contains a few hundred thousand distinct CDR3 sequences; only one count was recorded for around 45% of them. The ten largest clones take up under 20% of the sample.

Patients with uncontrolled infections, other autoimmune diseases, pregnancy or lactation were excluded. Diagnoses were established on the basis of clinical symptoms, serum thyroxine and TRAb, thyroid ultrasound, and orbital computed tomography. Total RNA was extracted with Trizol reagent, and quality was checked on an Agilent 2100 Bioanalyzer. With regard to this clonotype: The antigen this receptor binds is unknown. Base qualities are not recorded, but no much larger clone differs from it by a single base.

This clonotype was obtained from an adult woman with Graves' disease, either hyperthyroidism or ophthalmopathy (not recorded which). The rearranged chain carries TRBV7-2 and TRBJ2-7; the D gene remains uncertain. The sample taken for sequencing was peripheral blood or thyroid tissue (not recorded which). The CDR3 protein sequence reads: CASSSRSTYEQYF. In nucleotide form, the sequence is TGTGCCAGCAGCTCCCGCAGCACCTACGAGCAGTACTTC.